This T cell receptor (beta chain) was obtained from a study of blood T cell repertoires in COVID-19. The overall study: Sites across the United States, Italy and Spain contributed samples from acute and convalescent COVID-19.

In germline, CDR1 is KGHDR, CDR2 SFDVKD. J was trimmed by 12 bases and V by 9 bases; bases with no gene match: 17. CDR3 size: 14 residues. TCRdb's table, derived via immunoSEQ multiplex PCR, lists solely in-frame clones and lacks some. The table has about 83,000 clones, around nine tenths seen once; the top ten hold roughly 15%. The source of this sequence is a woman of 80 years or more with active or convalescent COVID-19. The source material was peripheral blood. This chain connects TRBV24-1 to TRBJ1-1, with 8 bases aligning to TRBD1. CDR3 residues: CATSAGGSSKGTFF. CDR3 sequence (DNA): TGTGCCACCTCTGCAGGGGGCTCGTCCAAGGGGACTTTCTTT.